This T cell receptor beta chain was sequenced during a study of cytomegalovirus exposure and HLA in healthy donors. Study-level points and caveats: Researchers counted some 150 TCR beta chains as cytomegalovirus-associated. A highly shared variant cluster was judged a likely technical artifact. Looking again later, the authors saw that most CMV-associated TCR beta chains seemed HLA-restricted.

Amplification used 60 Vbeta primers and 13 Jbeta primers. Clones were read by immunoSEQ multiplex PCR, and TCRdb kept only the in-frame ones, dropping some. The repertoire holds around 130,000 clones, with about 82% as singletons. Of note for this clone: What it recognizes is unknown.

Source material: PBMCs. The TCR comes from a boy aged 5-17 years in good health and CMV-seronegative.

In DNA form, the CDR3 reads TGCGCCAGCTCGACAGGGGCCTCCTCTGGAAACACCATATATTTT. Amino acid sequence: CASSTGASSGNTIYF. This sequence joins TRBV5-1 and TRBJ1-3, with TRBD1 matching 8 bases. This CDR3 is 15 amino acids long. Per germline, CDR1 SGHRS and CDR2 YFSETQ. Trimming at V came to 7 bases and at J to 0 bases, leaving 6 bases not matched to a gene. Filled out from reference TRBV5-1 and TRBJ1-3, the complete variable domain reads KAGVTQTPRYLIKTRGQQVTLSCSPISGHRSVSWYQQTPGQGLQFLFEYFSETQRNKGNFPGRFSGRQFSNSRSEMNVSTLELGDSALYLCASSTGASSGNTIYFGEGSWLTVV.